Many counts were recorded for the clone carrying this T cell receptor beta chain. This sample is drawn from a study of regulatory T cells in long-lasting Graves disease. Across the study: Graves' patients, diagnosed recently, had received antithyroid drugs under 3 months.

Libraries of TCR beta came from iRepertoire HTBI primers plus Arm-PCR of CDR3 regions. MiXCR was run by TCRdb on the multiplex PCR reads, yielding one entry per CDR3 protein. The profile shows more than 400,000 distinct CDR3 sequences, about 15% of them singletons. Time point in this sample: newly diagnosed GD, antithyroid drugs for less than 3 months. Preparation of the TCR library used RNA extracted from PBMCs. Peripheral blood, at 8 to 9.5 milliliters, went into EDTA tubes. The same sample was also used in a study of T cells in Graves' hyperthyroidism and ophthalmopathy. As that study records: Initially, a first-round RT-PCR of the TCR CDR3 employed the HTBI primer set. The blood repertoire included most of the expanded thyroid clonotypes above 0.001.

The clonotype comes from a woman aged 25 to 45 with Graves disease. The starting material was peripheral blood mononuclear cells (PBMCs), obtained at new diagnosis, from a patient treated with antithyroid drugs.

For the CDR3, the DNA is TGTGCCAGCAGTTCGGGTATGGCGGGAGGTTTCTACGAGCAGTACTTC. Residues: CASSSGMAGGFYEQYF. This sequence joins TRBV12-3 or TRBV12-4 and TRBJ2-7, with 8 bases aligning to TRBD2. This CDR3 region has 16 residues. V lost 4 bases, J lost 3 bases, and 11 bases stayed unmatched.